Listed here are 9 T cell receptor beta chains from one sample, sequenced in a study of T-cell reconstitution after alpha-beta-depleted transplantation in children. The TCRbeta library incorporated unique molecular identifiers. TCRdb passed the PCR reads through MiXCR, listing each CDR3 protein once. This sample has about 110,000 distinct CDR3 sequences; about 6.4% occur once, and the top ten carry roughly 25%. Source: PBMCs, mostly from graft donor cells, taken 360 days after TCRalphabeta/CD19-depleted stem cell transplant. All receptors come from a male patient between 2 and 9 years old who had a stem cell transplant for acute lymphoblastic leukemia, so the T cells may come from the graft donor.

The gene calls are TRBV27 and TRBJ2-1, with a weak D call TRBD2 (5 bases). CDR3 length equals 15 residues. Trimming cost V 3 bases and J 4 bases, with 13 bases left between them. Germline V gene lookup returns CDR1 MNHEY and CDR2 SMNVEV (reference sequence). In DNA form, the CDR3 reads TGTGCCAGCAGTTTGGTGCTAGCCCTTTACAATGAGCAGTTCTTC. Residues: CASSLVLALYNEQFF.

This clonotype was detected many times. The CDR3 DNA reads TGTGCCAGCAGCCAAGGGACTAGCGGTTACGAGCAGTACTTC. This sequence encodes CASSQGTSGYEQYF. The chain couples TRBV4-2 to TRBJ2-7, with 10 bases lining up with TRBD2. CDR1 is LGHNA, CDR2 YNFKEQ, per germline. J gave up 4 bases and V 1 base, and 1 base lay outside the gene matches. The CDR3 extends over 14 amino acids.

This clonotype was found many times. V and J are TRBV12-3 or TRBV12-4 and TRBJ2-3; TRBD2 matches at 9 bases. The CDR3 contains 14 residues. J was trimmed by 3 bases and V by 6 bases; bases with no gene match: 4. CDR3 coding DNA: TGTGCCAGCAGAGTAGCGGGGGTGACAGATACGCAGTATTTT. This sequence encodes CASRVAGVTDTQYF.

This clonotype was detected ten times or more. The chain couples TRBV5-5 to TRBJ1-5; 8 nucleotides match TRBD1. The junction had 4 bases not matched to a gene; V was cut back by 4 bases and J by 4 bases. Germline V lookup: CDR1 SGHKS, CDR2 YYEKEE (reference sequence). The CDR3 covers 14 residues. This chain's CDR3 is CASSQGAGNQPQHF. CDR3 sequence (DNA): TGTGCCAGCAGCCAGGGGGCAGGAAATCAGCCCCAGCATTTT.

This clonotype was seen ten or more times. V and J are TRBV7-6 and TRBJ2-7; D remains unclear. V was clipped by 5 bases and J by 5 bases, with 13 bases between them. This CDR3 is built from 13 residues. In germline, CDR1 is SGHVS, CDR2 FNYEAQ. The CDR3 nucleotides read TGTGCCAGCAGCGATATTACCCCCGACGAGCAGTACTTC. Its protein product is CASSDITPDEQYF.

This clonotype was detected many times. This chain joins TRBV7-9 and TRBJ2-5; D gene uncertain. V was clipped by 2 bases and J by 2 bases, with 6 bases between them. This CDR3 is built from 13 residues. Germline CDR1 and CDR2: SEHNR and FQNEAQ (reference sequence). In DNA, the CDR3 is TGTGCCAGCAGCTTACGAGCTCAAGAGACCCAGTACTTC. Translating it yields CASSLRAQETQYF.

In its sample, this clonotype was seen many times. The chain recombines TRBV9 with TRBJ2-7; a weak D match, TRBD2 (7 bases). Germline V gene sequence: CDR1 SGDLS, CDR2 YYNGEE. The CDR3 is 16 residues long. Trimming pared 0 bases from V and 3 bases from J, leaving 16 bases between. The CDR3 is CASSVGGGAAIYEQYF. CDR3 sequence (DNA): TGTGCCAGCAGCGTAGGTGGGGGGGCGGCAATCTACGAGCAGTACTTC. The whole variable domain, filled in from reference TRBV9 and TRBJ2-7, reads DSGVTQTPKHLITATGQRVTLRCSPRSGDLSVYWYQQSLDQGLQFLIQYYNGEERAKGNILERFSAQQFPDLHSELNLSSLELGDSALYFCASSVGGGAAIYEQYFGPGTRLTVT.

This chain connects TRBV24-1 to TRBJ2-1; a possible D gene is TRBD1 (5 bases). The germline V gene encodes CDR1 KGHDR and CDR2 SFDVKD. V shed 4 bases and J shed 4 bases, with 13 bases lying between them. This CDR3 has 15 residues. The CDR3 region has the DNA TGTGCCACCAGTGAAGCAGGGTCGGGTTACAATGAGCAGTTCTTC. Translation gives CATSEAGSGYNEQFF.

J is TRBJ2-5 and V is TRBV13; 7 positions agree with TRBD2. Trimming took 5 bases from V and 5 from J; bases not matched to a gene: 5. CDR1 and CDR2 (germline): PRHDT, FYEKMQ (reference sequence). The CDR3 consists of 13 residues. The CDR3 DNA sequence: TGTGCCAGCAGCCTGGGACTAAGGGAGACCCAGTACTTC. Its translation is CASSLGLRETQYF.